One TCR beta chain is described in this entry. Its antigen is still unknown. The V segment lost 1 base and the J segment 9 bases; nucleotides outside the gene matches: 6. CDR3 length equals 15 residues. Germline loops: CDR1 MDHEN, CDR2 SYDVKM. The data derive from a study of T-cell memory formation after mild COVID-19. Study-level points and caveats: Researchers could not confirm that second-wave clones peaking on day 37 targeted SARS-CoV-2. Cross-reactive memory apparently joined, as some responding clones appeared in pre-infection memory. Shrinking CD4+ clones resided mostly in CM and EM, and CD8+ ones in EMRA.

TCR alpha and TCR beta cDNA libraries carrying sample barcodes and UMIs were produced by 5'RACE using constant-segment primers. TCRdb reprocessed the 5' RACE reads with MiXCR, giving one entry per CDR3 protein. Of around 250,000 distinct CDR3 sequences in the sample, about 16% were seen once. This TCR was recovered from a man aged 18-30 years who had mild COVID-19 (a few samples of this study predate the infection). Cell type and time point are not known. V usage is TRBV28 and J usage is TRBJ2-1; 10 bases line up with TRBD1. The material sequenced was PBMCs or a T cell subset sorted from them (not recorded which). CDR3 loop: CASSLFRDRGGEQFF. CDR3 bases: TGTGCCAGCAGTTTATTCCGGGACAGGGGTGGTGAGCAGTTCTTC.